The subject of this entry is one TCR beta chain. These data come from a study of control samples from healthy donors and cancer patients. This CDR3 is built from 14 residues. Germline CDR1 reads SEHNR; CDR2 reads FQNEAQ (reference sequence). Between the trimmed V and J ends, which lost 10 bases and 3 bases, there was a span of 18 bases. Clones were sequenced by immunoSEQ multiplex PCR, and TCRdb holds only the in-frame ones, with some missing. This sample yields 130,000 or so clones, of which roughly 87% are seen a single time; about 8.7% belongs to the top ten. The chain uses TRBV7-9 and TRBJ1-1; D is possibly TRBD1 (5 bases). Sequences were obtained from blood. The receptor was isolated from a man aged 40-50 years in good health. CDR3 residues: CATSDLGVHTEAFF. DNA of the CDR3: TGTGCCACCTCCGACTTGGGGGTTCACACTGAAGCTTTCTTT.